This T cell receptor beta chain was captured in a study of blood T cells in healthy people across ages. Trimming pared 6 bases from V and 0 bases from J, leaving 12 bases between. Germline V lookup: CDR1 DFQATT, CDR2 SNEGSKA (reference sequence). The CDR3 consists of 13 residues. For the second PCR, which ran for about 6 to 12 cycles, a sample-barcoded 5' primer and a J-beta primer mix were used. The template-switch adaptor, which had 12 random nucleotides, put a tag on each cDNA molecule. MiXCR, applied by TCRdb to the 5' RACE reads, yields one record per CDR3 protein. The table shows more than 750,000 distinct CDR3 sequences, with 25% to 30% occurring only once. Caucasian, healthy and from Russia, the donors were aged between roughly 6 and 100. The authors extracted at least 6 micrograms of total RNA per sample. These data were likewise used in another study, on T cells of mothers and their children.

This sequence was found in a middle-aged woman in good health. This chain joins TRBV20-1 and TRBJ2-7; tentative D call: TRBD2 (5 bases). The sequenced sample consisted of blood. CDR3 amino acids: CSAIRGNSYEQYF. The CDR3 DNA reads as TGCAGTGCCATTAGAGGGAACTCCTACGAGCAGTACTTC.